These 10 T cell receptor beta chains were all obtained from the same sample, sequenced in a study of T cells in Graves' hyperthyroidism and ophthalmopathy. Amplification of TCR beta CDR3 regions used RNA as the template. HTBI primers were the set used in a first-round RT-PCR of the TCR CDR3. MiXCR, applied by TCRdb to the multiplex PCR reads, yields one record per CDR3 protein. This sample has fewer than 650,000 distinct CDR3 sequences, with 11% to 15% found just once. The sample comprised blood. All receptors derive from a middle-aged woman with Graves' hyperthyroidism.

The chain combines TRBV20-1 with TRBJ2-5, with TRBD1 matching 7 bases. The germline V gene encodes CDR1 DFQATT and CDR2 SNEGSKA (reference sequence). V lost 1 base to trimming and J lost 1 base; unmatched junction nucleotides: 3. This CDR3 contains 14 residues. In nucleotides, the CDR3 is TGCAGTGCTAGAGGGGACAGTTCCCAAGAGACCCAGTACTTC. Protein: CSARGDSSQETQYF.

The table lists this clonotype with a few counts. The chain uses TRBV20-1 and TRBJ2-1; no clear D gene. The CDR3 is 13 residues long. Germline CDR1 DFQATT, CDR2 SNEGSKA (reference sequence). Trimming removed 0 bases from V and 2 bases from J, with 5 bases in between. CDR3 coding DNA: TGCAGTGCTAGAGATCGACCCTACAATGAGCAGTTCTTC. Translation: CSARDRPYNEQFF.

This clonotype was recorded a few times. The chain recombines TRBV10-2 with TRBJ1-5, with D possibly TRBD1 on 5 matching bases. V lost 3 bases to trimming and J lost 4 bases, with 7 bases between them. This CDR3 has 13 amino acids. Germline V gene data show CDR1 as WSHSY and CDR2 as SAAADI. CDR3: CASSDTGNQPQHF. The CDR3 DNA follows: TGCGCCAGCAGTGACACAGGTAATCAGCCCCAGCATTTT.

This clonotype was recorded many times. The chain links TRBV27 to TRBJ2-7; D gene uncertain. This CDR3 region has 15 residues. V was shortened by 5 bases and J by 0 bases, with 14 bases between the two germline ends. The V gene's germline CDR1 is MNHEY and CDR2 SMNVEV (reference sequence). As DNA, the CDR3 is TGTGCCAGCAGTCCAGACTTTCCGAGCTCCTACGAGCAGTACTTC. Its translation: CASSPDFPSSYEQYF.

This clonotype showed up just a few times. J is TRBJ2-3 and V is TRBV28, with D unclear. The CDR3 is 13 amino acids. The V end was cut by 7 bases, the J end by 4 bases, with 12 bases between. Germline CDR1 and CDR2: MDHEN and SYDVKM. The CDR3 reads CASTTFRADTQYF. CDR3 in DNA: TGTGCCAGCACAACTTTCCGGGCAGATACGCAGTATTTT.

Many counts were recorded for this clonotype. This chain connects TRBV6-5 to TRBJ1-1, with a possible D match to TRBD1 (6 bases). Trimming took off 3 bases at V and 3 bases at J, with 11 bases between the two ends. Germline CDR1 MNHEY, CDR2 SVGAGI. The CDR3 is 14 amino acids. This CDR3 reads CASSYRGADTEAFF. The CDR3 nucleotides read TGTGCCAGCAGTTATCGGGGGGCGGACACTGAAGCTTTCTTT.

This clonotype was observed at least ten times. V gene TRBV9 combines with J gene TRBJ2-7; TRBD2 matches at 7 bases. The CDR3 consists of 16 residues. The germline V gene has CDR1 SGDLS and CDR2 YYNGEE. V was pared by 2 bases and J by 2 bases, with 10 bases of the junction left unmatched. As DNA, the CDR3 is TGTGCCAGCAGCGTCCGCGGGAGTTCGGGCCCCTACGAGCAGTACTTC. As protein: CASSVRGSSGPYEQYF.

This clonotype was observed a handful of times. The CDR3 sequence is CAWRSNYGYTF. The CDR3 nucleotides are TGTGCCTGGCGTTCTAACTATGGCTACACCTTC. The J gene is TRBJ1-2, the V gene TRBV30; D gene ambiguous. Trimming took off 5 bases at V and 0 bases at J, with 4 bases between the two ends. Germline V gives CDR1 GTSNPN, CDR2 SVGIG (reference sequence). This CDR3 contains 11 residues. Looking up the rest from reference TRBV30 and TRBJ1-2 gives the full variable domain: SQTIHQWPATLVQPVGSPLSLECTVEGTSNPNLYWYRQAAGRGLQLLFYSVGIGQISSEVPQNLSASRPQDRQFILSSKKLLLSDSGFYLCAWRSNYGYTFGSGTRLTVV.

The sample holds many counts of this clonotype. The J gene is TRBJ1-1, the V gene TRBV11-3, with D possibly matching TRBD1 (6 bases). Germline CDR1 reads SGHNT; CDR2 reads YENEEA. V gave up 0 bases and J gave up 7 bases, with 12 bases separating them. The CDR3 spans 14 residues. In DNA form, the CDR3 reads TGTGCCAGCAGCTTAGATCCTACAGGGTTTGAAGCTTTCTTT. This gives the protein CASSLDPTGFEAFF.

Only a few counts were recorded for this clonotype. V gene TRBV24-1 combines with J gene TRBJ1-3; 7 bases are shared with TRBD1. V shed 4 bases, J shed 2 bases, and the junction held 16 bases outside the gene matches. Germline V CDR1 and CDR2: KGHDR, SFDVKD. CDR3 length: 19 residues. CDR3 in DNA: TGTGCCACCAGTGACTTTACCCTTCCTTTTGACAGGGCTGGAAACACCATATATTTT. It encodes CATSDFTLPFDRAGNTIYF.